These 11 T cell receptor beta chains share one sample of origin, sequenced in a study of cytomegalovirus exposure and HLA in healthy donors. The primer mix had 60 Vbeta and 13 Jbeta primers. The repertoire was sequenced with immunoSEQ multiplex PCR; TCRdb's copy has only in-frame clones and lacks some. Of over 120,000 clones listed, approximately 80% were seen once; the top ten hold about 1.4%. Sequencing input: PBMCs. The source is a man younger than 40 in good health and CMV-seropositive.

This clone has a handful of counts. CDR3 sequence (DNA): TGTGCCGGGGTAGGGGTTCTTGCAGAAAAACTGTTTTTT. Encoded protein: CAGVGVLAEKLFF. The gene calls are TRBV2 and TRBJ1-4, with a possible D match to TRBD1 (5 bases). Germline lookup yields CDR1 SNHLY and CDR2 FYNNEI. The CDR3 loop spans 13 amino acids. V lost 11 bases, J lost 8 bases, and 18 bases lay in between.

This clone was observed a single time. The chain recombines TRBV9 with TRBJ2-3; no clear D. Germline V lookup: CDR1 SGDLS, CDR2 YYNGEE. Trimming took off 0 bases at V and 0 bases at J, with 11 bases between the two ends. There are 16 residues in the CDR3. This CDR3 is CASSVVPVASTDTQYF. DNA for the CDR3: TGTGCCAGCAGCGTAGTTCCGGTTGCTAGCACAGATACGCAGTATTTT.

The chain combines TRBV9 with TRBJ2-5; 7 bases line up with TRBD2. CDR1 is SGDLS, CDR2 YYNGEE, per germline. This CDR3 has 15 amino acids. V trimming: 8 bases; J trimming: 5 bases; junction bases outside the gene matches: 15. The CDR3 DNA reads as TGTGCCAGTTCCCGCGGTGGAGGGGAGGGGGAGACCCAGTACTTC. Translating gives CASSRGGGEGETQYF. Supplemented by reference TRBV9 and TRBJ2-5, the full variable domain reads DSGVTQTPKHLITATGQRVTLRCSPRSGDLSVYWYQQSLDQGLQFLIQYYNGEERAKGNILERFSAQQFPDLHSELNLSSLELGDSALYFCASSRGGGEGETQYFGPGTRLLVL.

This CDR3 reads CASSLEWTSGRENTQYF. In DNA form, the CDR3 reads TGTGCCAGCAGCTTAGAATGGACTAGCGGGAGGGAAAATACGCAGTATTTT. V gene TRBV5-4 combines with J gene TRBJ2-3; 15 bases fit TRBD2. Per germline, CDR1 SGHNT and CDR2 YYREEE (reference sequence). J gave up 7 bases and V 2 bases, and 8 bases lay outside the gene matches. The CDR3 sequence is 17 residues long.

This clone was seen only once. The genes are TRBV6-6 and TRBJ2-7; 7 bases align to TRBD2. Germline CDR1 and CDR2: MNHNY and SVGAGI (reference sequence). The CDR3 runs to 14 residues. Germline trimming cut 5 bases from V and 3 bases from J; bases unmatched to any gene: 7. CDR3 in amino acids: CASSPGTTFYEQYF. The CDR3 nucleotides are TGTGCCAGCAGTCCCGGGACTACCTTCTACGAGCAGTACTTC.

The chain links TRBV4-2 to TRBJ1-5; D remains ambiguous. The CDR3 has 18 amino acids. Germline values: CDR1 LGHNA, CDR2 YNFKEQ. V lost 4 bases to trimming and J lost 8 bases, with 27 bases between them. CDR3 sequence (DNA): TGTGCCAGCAGCCCTGGAGGCTGGCCGTCCCGGGAGTTTGAGCCCCAGCATTTT. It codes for CASSPGGWPSREFEPQHF.

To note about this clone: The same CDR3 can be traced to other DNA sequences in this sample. The CDR3 DNA follows: TGTGCCAGCAGGCGACTAGCGGGGTCCTCCTACGAGCAGTACTTC. Translated, it gives CASRRLAGSSYEQYF. J is TRBJ2-7 and V is TRBV28, with 11 positions matching TRBD2. J was trimmed by 0 bases and V by 6 bases; bases with no gene match: 4. The CDR3 covers 15 residues. Germline CDR1 MDHEN, CDR2 SYDVKM. Complete variable domain (other parts from reference TRBV28 and TRBJ2-7): DVKVTQSSRYLVKRTGEKVFLECVQDMDHENMFWYRQDPGLGLRLIYFSYDVKMKEKGDIPEGYSVSREKKERFSLILESASTNQTSMYLCASRRLAGSSYEQYFGPGTRLTVT.

CDR3 sequence (DNA): TGTGCCAGCGCCGGCCCACGGGGGACAGGGGGCTACGAGCAGTACTTC. Its protein product is CASAGPRGTGGYEQYF. The V and J genes are TRBV25-1 and TRBJ2-7; 11 nucleotides match TRBD1. Germline CDR1 is MGHDK and CDR2 is SYGVNS. J gave up 3 bases and V 8 bases, and 12 bases lay outside the gene matches. The CDR3 contains 16 residues.

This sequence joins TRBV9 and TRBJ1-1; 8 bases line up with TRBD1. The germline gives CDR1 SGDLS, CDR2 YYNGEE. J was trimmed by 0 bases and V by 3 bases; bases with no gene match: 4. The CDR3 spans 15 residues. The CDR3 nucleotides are TGTGCCAGCAGCGCCGGACAGGGTCTGAACACTGAAGCTTTCTTT. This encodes CASSAGQGLNTEAFF.

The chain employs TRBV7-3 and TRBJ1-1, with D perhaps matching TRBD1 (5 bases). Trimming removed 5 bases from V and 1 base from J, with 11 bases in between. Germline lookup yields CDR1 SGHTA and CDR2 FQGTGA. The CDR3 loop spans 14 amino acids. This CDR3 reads CASSINGGNTEAFF. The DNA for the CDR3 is TGTGCCAGCAGCATAAACGGGGGGAACACTGAAGCTTTCTTT. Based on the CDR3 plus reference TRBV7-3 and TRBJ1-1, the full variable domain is GAGVSQTPSNKVTEKGKYVELRCDPISGHTALYWYRQSLGQGPEFLIYFQGTGAADDSGLPNDRFFAVRPEGSVSTLKIQRTERGDSAVYLCASSINGGNTEAFFGQGTRLTVV.

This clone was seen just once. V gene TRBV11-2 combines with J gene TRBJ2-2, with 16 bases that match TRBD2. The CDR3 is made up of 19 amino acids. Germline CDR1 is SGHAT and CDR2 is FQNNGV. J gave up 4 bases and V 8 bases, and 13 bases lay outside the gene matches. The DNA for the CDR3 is TGTGCCAGCCTGTCGGGGACTAGCGGGGGGGCCCGAGGCACCGGGGAGCTGTTTTTT. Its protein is CASLSGTSGGARGTGELFF.